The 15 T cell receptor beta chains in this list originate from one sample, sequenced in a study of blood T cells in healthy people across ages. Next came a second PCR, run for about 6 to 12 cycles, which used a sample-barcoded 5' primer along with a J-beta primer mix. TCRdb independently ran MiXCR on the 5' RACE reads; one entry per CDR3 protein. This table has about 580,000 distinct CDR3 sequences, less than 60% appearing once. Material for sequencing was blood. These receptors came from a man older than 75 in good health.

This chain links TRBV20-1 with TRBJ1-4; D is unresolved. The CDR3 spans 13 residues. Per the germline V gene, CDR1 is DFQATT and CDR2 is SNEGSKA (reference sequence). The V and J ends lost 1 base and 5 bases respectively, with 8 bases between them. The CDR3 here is CSARADGNEKLFF. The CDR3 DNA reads TGCAGTGCTAGAGCCGATGGAAATGAAAAACTGTTTTTT.

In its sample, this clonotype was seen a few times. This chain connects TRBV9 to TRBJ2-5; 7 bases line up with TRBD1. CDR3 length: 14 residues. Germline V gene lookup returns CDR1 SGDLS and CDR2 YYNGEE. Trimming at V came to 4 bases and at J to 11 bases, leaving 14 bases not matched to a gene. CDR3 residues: CASSPSRGSLEQYF. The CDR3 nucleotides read TGTGCCAGCAGCCCAAGCAGGGGGAGCCTGGAGCAGTACTTC.

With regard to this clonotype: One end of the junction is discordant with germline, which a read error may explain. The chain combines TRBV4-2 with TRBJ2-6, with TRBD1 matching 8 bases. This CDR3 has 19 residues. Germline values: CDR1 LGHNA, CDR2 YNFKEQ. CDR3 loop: CASSPQEGTGASGANVPTF. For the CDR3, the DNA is TGTGCCAGCAGCCCTCAGGAGGGGACAGGAGCCTCTGGGGCCAACGTCCCGACTTTC.

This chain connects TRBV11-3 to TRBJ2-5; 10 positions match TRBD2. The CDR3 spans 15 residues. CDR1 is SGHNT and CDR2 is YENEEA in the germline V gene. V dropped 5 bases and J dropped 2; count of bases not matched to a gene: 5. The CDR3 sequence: CASSSGGAGQETQYF. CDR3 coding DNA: TGTGCCAGCAGCAGCGGGGGGGCCGGTCAAGAGACCCAGTACTTC.

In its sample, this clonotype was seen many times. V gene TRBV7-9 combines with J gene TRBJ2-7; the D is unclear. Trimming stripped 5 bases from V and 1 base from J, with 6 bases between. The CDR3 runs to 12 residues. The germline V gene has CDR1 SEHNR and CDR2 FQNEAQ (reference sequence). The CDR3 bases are TGTGCCAGCAGCCCTCCTTCCTACGAGCAGTACTTC. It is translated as CASSPPSYEQYF.

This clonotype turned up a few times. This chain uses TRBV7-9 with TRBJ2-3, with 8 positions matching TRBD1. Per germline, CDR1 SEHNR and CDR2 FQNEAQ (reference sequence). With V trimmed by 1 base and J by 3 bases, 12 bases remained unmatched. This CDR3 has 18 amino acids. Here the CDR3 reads CASSLGSRGRVMTDTQYF. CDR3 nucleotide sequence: TGTGCCAGCAGCTTAGGGAGCAGGGGGCGCGTGATGACAGATACGCAGTATTTT.

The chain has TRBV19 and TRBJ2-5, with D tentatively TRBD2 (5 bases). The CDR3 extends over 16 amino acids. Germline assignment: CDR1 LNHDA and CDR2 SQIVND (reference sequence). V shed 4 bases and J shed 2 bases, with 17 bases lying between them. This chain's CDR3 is CASSTSRQGGQETQYF. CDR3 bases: TGTGCCAGTAGTACGTCTAGACAAGGAGGACAAGAGACCCAGTACTTC. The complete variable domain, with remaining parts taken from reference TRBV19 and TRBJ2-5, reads DGGITQSPKYLFRKEGQNVTLSCEQNLNHDAMYWYRQDPGQGLRLIYYSQIVNDFQKGDIAEGYSVSREKKESFPLTVTSAQKNPTAFYLCASSTSRQGGQETQYFGPGTRLLVL.

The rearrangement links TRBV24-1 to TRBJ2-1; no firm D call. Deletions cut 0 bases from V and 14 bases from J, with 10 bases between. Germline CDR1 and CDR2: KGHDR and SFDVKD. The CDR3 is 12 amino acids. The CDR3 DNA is TGTGCCACCAGTGATTTGTCGGTCGTGGAGTTCTTC. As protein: CATSDLSVVEFF.

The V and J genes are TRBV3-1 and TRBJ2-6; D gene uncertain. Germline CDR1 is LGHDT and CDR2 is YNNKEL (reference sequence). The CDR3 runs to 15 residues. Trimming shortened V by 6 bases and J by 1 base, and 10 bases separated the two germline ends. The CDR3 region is CASSPLRSGANVLTF. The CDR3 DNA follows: TGTGCCAGCAGTCCCCTTAGATCTGGGGCCAACGTCCTGACTTTC.

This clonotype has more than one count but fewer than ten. The CDR3 reads CASSPTGTGGRTEAFF. As DNA, the CDR3 is TGCGCCAGCAGCCCGACCGGGACAGGGGGCCGCACTGAAGCTTTCTTT. The chain is built from TRBV4-1 and TRBJ1-1; 12 positions match TRBD1. From germline, CDR1 is MGHRA and CDR2 YSYEKL. The CDR3 has 16 amino acids. After removal of 4 bases from V and 4 bases from J, the junction contained 7 bases not matched to a gene.

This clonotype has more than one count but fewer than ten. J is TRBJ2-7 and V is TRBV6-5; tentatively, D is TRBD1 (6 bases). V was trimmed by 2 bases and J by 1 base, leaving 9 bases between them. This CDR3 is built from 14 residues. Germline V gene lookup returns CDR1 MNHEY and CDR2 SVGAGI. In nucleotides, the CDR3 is TGTGCCAGCAGTTACGCGACAGGTTCCTACGAGCAGTACTTC. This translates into CASSYATGSYEQYF.

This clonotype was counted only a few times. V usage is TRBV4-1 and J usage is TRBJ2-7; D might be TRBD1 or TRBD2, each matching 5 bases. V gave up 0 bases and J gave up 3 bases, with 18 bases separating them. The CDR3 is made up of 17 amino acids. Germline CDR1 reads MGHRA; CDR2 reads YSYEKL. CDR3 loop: CASSQDPPGTIIYEQYF. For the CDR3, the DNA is TGCGCCAGCAGCCAAGATCCCCCAGGGACCATAATCTACGAGCAGTACTTC.

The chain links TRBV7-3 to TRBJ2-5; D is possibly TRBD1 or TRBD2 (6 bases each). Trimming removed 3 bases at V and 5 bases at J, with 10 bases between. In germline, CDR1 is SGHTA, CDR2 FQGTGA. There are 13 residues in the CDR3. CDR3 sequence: CASSFEGGETQYF. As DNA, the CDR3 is TGTGCCAGCAGCTTCGAAGGGGGGGAGACCCAGTACTTC.

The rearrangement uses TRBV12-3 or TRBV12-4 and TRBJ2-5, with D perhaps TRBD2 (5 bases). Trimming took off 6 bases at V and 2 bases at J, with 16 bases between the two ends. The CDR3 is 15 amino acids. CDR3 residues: CASRVGDRNQETQYF. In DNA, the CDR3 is TGTGCCAGCAGGGTCGGGGATAGAAATCAAGAGACCCAGTACTTC.

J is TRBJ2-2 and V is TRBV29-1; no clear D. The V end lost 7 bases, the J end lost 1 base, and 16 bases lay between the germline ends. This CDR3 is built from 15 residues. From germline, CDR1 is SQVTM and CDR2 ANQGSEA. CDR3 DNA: TGCAGCGCCTATCCGGCCAGCGAGAACACCGGGGAGCTGTTTTTT. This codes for CSAYPASENTGELFF.